This T cell receptor (beta chain) was sequenced in a study of blood T cell repertoires in COVID-19. Study summary: Sites in the United States, Italy and Spain provided acute and convalescent COVID-19 samples.

CDR1 and CDR2 (germline): MDHEN, SYDVKM. V was clipped by 3 bases and J by 7 bases, with 22 bases between them. The length of the CDR3 is 17 residues. Only in-frame clones appear in the TCRdb table, and some are missing; sequencing was by immunoSEQ multiplex PCR. Here the sample spans approximately 36,000 clones, 90% being singletons. Material: peripheral blood. The chain couples TRBV28 to TRBJ1-5; maybe TRBD1 (6 bases). The clonotype was recovered from a man between 60 and 75 years old with active or convalescent COVID-19. CDR3 bases: TGTGCCAGCAGTTTCCGCTACCGAGGGGGGGAGGGACAGCCCCAGCATTTT. It specifies CASSFRYRGGEGQPQHF.